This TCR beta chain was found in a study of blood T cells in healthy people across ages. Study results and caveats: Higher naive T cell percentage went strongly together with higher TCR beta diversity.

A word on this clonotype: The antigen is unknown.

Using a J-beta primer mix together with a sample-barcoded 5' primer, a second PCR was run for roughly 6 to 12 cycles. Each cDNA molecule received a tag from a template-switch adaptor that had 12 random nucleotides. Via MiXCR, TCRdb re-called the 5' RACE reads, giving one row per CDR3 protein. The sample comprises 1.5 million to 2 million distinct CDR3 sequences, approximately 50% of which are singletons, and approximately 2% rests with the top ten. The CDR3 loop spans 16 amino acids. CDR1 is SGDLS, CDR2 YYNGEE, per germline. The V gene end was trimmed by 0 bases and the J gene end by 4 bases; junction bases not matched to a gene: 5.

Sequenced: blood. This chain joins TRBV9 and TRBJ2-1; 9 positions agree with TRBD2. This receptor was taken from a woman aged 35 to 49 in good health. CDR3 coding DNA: TGTGCCAGCAGCGTAGGGTCGGCGGGGGGGTACAATGAGCAGTTCTTC. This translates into CASSVGSAGGYNEQFF.